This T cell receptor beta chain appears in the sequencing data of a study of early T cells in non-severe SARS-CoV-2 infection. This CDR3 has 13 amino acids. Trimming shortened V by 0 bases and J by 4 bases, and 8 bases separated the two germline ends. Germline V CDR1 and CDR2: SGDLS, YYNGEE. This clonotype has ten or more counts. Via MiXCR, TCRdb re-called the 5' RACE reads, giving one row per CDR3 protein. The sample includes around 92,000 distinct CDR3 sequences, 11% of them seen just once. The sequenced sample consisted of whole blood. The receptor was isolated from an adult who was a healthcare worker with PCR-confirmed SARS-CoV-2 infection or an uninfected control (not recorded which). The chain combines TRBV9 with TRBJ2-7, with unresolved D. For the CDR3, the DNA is TGTGCCAGCAGCGTAGGGCCCATATACGAGCAGTACTTC. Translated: CASSVGPIYEQYF.